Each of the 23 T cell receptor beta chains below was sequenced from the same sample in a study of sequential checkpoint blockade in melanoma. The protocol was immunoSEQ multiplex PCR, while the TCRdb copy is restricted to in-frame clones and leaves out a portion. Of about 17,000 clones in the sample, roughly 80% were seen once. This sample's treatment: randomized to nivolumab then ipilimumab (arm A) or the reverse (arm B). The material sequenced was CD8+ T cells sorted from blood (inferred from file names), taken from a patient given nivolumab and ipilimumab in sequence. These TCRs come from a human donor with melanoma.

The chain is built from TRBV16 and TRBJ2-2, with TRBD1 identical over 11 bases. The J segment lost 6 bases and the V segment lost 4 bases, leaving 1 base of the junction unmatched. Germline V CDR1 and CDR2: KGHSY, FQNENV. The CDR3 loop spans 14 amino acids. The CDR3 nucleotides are TGTGCCAGCAGCCGGACAGGGGGCTCCGGGGAGCTGTTTTTT. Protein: CASSRTGGSGELFF. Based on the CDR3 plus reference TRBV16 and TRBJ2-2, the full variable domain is GEEVAQTPKHLVRGEGQKAKLYCAPIKGHSYVFWYQQVLKNEFKFLISFQNENVFDETGMPKERFSAKCLPNSPCSLEIQATKLEDSAVYFCASSRTGGSGELFFGEGSRLTVL.

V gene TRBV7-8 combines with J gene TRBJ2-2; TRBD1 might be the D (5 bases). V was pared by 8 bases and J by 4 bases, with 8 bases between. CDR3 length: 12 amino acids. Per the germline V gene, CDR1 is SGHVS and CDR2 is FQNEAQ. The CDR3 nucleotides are TGTGCCAGCGAAGGGGTCACCGGGGAGCTGTTTTTT. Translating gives CASEGVTGELFF. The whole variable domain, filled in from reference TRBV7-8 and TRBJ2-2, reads GAGVSQSPRYKVAKRGQDVALRCDPISGHVSLFWYQQALGQGPEFLTYFQNEAQLDKSGLPSDRFFAERPEGSVSTLKIQRTQQEDSAVYLCASEGVTGELFFGEGSRLTVL.

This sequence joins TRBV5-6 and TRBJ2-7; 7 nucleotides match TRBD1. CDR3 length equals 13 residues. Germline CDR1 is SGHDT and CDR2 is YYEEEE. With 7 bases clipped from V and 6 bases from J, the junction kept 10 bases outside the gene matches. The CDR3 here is CASGEGAGGEQYF. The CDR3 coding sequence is TGTGCCAGCGGTGAGGGGGCTGGAGGCGAGCAGTACTTC.

The CDR3 DNA sequence: TGTGCCACCAGCAGGGGGACAGGGGCCTTGTACGAGCAGTACTTC. Residues: CATSRGTGALYEQYF. The gene calls are TRBV15 and TRBJ2-7; 10 bases align to TRBD1. Looked up from germline, CDR1 is LNHNV and CDR2 is YYDKDF (reference sequence). There are 15 residues in the CDR3. V shed 3 bases and J 4 bases; nucleotides not matched to a gene: 6.

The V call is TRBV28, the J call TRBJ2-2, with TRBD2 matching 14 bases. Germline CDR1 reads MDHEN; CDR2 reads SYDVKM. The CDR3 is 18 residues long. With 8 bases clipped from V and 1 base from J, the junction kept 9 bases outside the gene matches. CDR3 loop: CASRTMGLAGENTGELFF. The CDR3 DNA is TGTGCCAGCCGAACCATGGGACTAGCGGGAGAGAACACCGGGGAGCTGTTTTTT.

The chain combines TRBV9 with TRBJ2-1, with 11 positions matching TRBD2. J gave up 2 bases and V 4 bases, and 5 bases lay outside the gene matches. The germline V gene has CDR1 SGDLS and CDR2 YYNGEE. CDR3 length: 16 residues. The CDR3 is CASSLTSGGPYNEQFF. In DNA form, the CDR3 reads TGTGCCAGCAGCCTCACTAGCGGGGGCCCCTACAATGAGCAGTTCTTC.

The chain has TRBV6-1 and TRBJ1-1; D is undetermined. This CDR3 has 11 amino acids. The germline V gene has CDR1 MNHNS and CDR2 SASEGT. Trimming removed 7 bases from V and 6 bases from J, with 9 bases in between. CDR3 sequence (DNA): TGTGCCAGCACCGCGGGCGCTGAAGCTTTCTTT. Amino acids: CASTAGAEAFF.

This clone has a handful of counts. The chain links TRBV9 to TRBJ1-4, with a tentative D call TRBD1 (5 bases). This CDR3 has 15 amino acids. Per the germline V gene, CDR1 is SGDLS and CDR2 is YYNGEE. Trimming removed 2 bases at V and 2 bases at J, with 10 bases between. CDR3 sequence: CASSVLGVTNEKLFF. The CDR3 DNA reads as TGTGCCAGCAGCGTTCTAGGGGTCACTAATGAAAAACTGTTTTTT.

The CDR3, as DNA: TGTGCCAGTAGGACCCAAACAGGGTACACTGAAGCTTTCTTT. Translation: CASRTQTGYTEAFF. The V call is TRBV19, the J call TRBJ1-1, with D possibly matching TRBD1 (6 bases). Germline V gives CDR1 LNHDA, CDR2 SQIVND (reference sequence). CDR3 length equals 14 residues. The V end lost 6 bases, the J end lost 3 bases, and 14 bases lay between the germline ends.

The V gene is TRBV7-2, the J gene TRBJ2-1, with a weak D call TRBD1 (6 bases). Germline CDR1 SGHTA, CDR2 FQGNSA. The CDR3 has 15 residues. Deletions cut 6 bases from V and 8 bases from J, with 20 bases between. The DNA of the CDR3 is TGTGCCAGCAGTTCAACCGGAACAGGGTTAGATGAGCAGTTCTTC. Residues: CASSSTGTGLDEQFF.

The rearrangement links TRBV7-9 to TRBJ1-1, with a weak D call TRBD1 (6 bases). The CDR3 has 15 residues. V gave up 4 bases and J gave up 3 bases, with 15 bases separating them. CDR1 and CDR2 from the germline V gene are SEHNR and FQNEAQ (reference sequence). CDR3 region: CASSSAKDSYTEAFF. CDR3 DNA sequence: TGTGCCAGCAGCTCGGCCAAGGACAGTTACACTGAAGCTTTCTTT.

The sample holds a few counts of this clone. The CDR3 region has the DNA TGTGCCAGCACCGGGGGACAGGGGAATGAAAAACTGTTTTTT. This translates into CASTGGQGNEKLFF. The chain uses TRBV6-1 and TRBJ1-4, with TRBD1 identical over 10 bases. CDR3 length: 14 amino acids. V gave up 7 bases and J gave up 5 bases; unmatched junction bases: 4. CDR1 is MNHNS and CDR2 is SASEGT in the germline V gene.

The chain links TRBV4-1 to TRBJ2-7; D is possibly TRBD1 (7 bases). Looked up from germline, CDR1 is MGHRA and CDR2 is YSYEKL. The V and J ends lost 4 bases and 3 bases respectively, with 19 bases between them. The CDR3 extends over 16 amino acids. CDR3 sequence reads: CASSRRDRASDYEQYF. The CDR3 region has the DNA TGCGCCAGCAGCCGCCGAGACAGGGCTAGCGACTACGAGCAGTACTTC.

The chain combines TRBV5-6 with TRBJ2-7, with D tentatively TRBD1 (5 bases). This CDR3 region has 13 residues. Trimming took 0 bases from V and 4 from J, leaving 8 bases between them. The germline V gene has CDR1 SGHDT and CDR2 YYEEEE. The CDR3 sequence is CASSLGGRYEQYF. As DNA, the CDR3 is TGTGCCAGCAGCTTGGGGGGCCGGTACGAGCAGTACTTC.

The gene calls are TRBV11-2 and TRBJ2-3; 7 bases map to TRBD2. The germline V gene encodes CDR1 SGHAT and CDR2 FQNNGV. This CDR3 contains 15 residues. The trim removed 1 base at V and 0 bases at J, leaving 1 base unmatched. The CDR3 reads CASSLAGRSTDTQYF. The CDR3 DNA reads TGTGCCAGCAGCTTAGCCGGGAGGAGCACAGATACGCAGTATTTT.

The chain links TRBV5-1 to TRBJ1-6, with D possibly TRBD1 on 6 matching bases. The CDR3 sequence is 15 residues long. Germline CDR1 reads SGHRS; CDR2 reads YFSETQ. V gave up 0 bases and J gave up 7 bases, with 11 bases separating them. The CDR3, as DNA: TGCGCCAGCAGCTTGGCCCGGCAGGGGAATTCACCCCTCCACTTT. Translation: CASSLARQGNSPLHF.

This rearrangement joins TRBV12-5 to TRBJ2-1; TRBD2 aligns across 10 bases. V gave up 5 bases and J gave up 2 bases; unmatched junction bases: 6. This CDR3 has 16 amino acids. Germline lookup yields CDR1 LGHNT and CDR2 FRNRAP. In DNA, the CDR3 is TGTGCTAGTGGTCCGGAGGGACTAGCGACCTACAATGAGCAGTTCTTC. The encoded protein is CASGPEGLATYNEQFF.

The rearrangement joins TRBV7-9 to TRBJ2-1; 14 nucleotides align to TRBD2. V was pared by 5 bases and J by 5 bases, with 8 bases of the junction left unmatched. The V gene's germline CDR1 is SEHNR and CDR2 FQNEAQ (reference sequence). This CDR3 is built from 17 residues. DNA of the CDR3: TGTGCCAGCAGCAGGACTAGCGGGAGGAGGGGGGACAATGAGCAGTTCTTC. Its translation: CASSRTSGRRGDNEQFF.

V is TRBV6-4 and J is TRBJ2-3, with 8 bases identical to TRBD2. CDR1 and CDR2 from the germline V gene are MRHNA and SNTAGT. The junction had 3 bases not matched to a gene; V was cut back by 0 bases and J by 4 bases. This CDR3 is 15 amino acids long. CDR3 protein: CASSDSTGGPDTQYF. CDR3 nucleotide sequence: TGTGCCAGCAGTGACTCGACGGGAGGGCCAGATACGCAGTATTTT.

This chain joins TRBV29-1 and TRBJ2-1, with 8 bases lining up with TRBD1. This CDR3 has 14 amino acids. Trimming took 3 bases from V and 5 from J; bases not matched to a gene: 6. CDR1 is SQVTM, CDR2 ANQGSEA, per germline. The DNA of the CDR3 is TGCAGCGTTGATGTGGGACAGGACGACAATGAGCAGTTCTTC. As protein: CSVDVGQDDNEQFF.

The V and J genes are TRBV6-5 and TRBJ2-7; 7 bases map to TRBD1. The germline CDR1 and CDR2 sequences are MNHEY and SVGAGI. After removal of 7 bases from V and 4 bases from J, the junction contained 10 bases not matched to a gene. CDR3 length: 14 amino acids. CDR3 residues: CASTDGGQRYEQYF. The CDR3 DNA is TGTGCCAGCACCGATGGGGGACAGAGGTACGAGCAGTACTTC.

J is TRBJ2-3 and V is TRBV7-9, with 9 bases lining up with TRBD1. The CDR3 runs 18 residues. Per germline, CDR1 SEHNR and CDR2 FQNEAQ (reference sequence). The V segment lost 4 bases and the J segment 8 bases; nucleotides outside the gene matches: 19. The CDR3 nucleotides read TGTGCCAGCAGCTCCACGAATACCGGGACAGGGAACGAGGGTACGCAGTATTTT. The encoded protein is CASSSTNTGTGNEGTQYF. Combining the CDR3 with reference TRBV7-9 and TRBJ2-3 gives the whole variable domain DTGVSQNPRHKITKRGQNVTFRCDPISEHNRLYWYRQTLGQGPEFLTYFQNEAQLEKSRLLSDRFSAERPKGSFSTLEIQRTEQGDSAMYLCASSSTNTGTGNEGTQYFGPGTRLTVL.

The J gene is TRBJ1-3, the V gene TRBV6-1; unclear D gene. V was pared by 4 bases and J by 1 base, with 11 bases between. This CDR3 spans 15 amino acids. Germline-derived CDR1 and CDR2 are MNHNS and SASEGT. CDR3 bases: TGTGCCAGCAGTGTAACAGAACTTTCTGGAAACACCATATATTTT. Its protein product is CASSVTELSGNTIYF.